This TCR beta chain emerged from a study of identical twins. Via MiXCR, TCRdb re-called the 5' RACE reads, giving one row per CDR3 protein. In the table there are nearly 250,000 distinct CDR3 sequences, roughly 7% of which are singletons. This CDR3 has 16 amino acids. V lost 4 bases to trimming and J lost 1 base, with 15 bases between them. This clonotype was observed many times. This sample was also put to use in a study of yellow fever vaccine responses in identical twins.

This TCR was sampled from a woman aged 18-30 years in good health. Sequencing was carried out using memory (CD45RO+) T cells sorted from blood. The rearrangement uses TRBV12-3 or TRBV12-4 and TRBJ2-3; D is ambiguous. CDR3 protein: CASSSLGMGGTDTQYF. CDR3 bases: TGTGCCAGCAGTTCCCTTGGGATGGGTGGCACAGATACGCAGTATTTT.